The 22 T cell receptor beta chains in this list originate from one sample, sequenced in a study of cytomegalovirus exposure and HLA in healthy donors. Some clones are missing from TCRdb's copy, which holds only in-frame ones; the method was immunoSEQ multiplex PCR. Of some 60,000 clones listed, roughly 96% are singletons. Sequencing used PBMCs. All receptors come from a man aged 18 to 35 in good health and CMV-seronegative.

The genes are TRBV5-6 and TRBJ2-5; 7 nucleotides agree with TRBD2. Germline V gene lookup returns CDR1 SGHDT and CDR2 YYEEEE. The ends lost 1 base at V and 3 bases at J; junction bases unmatched: 3. This CDR3 contains 14 residues. The CDR3 region has the DNA TGTGCCAGCAGCTTGTTTGCGGGAGAAGAGACCCAGTACTTC. Translation: CASSLFAGEETQYF.

The rearrangement uses TRBV19 and TRBJ1-5; D is perhaps TRBD1 (6 bases). Germline V gene lookup returns CDR1 LNHDA and CDR2 SQIVND (reference sequence). The CDR3 has 15 amino acids. The V end lost 7 bases, the J end lost 0 bases, and 13 bases lay between the germline ends. CDR3 sequence: CASKERGYSNQPQHF. CDR3 bases: TGTGCCAGTAAAGAAAGGGGGTATAGCAATCAGCCCCAGCATTTT.

The chain's CDR3 is CASIRAGLTYNEQFF. CDR3 nucleotides: TGTGCCAGCATTCGAGCGGGACTAACTTACAATGAGCAGTTCTTC. This chain uses TRBV6-4 with TRBJ2-1; TRBD2 matches 7 bases. V dropped 7 bases and J dropped 4; count of bases not matched to a gene: 10. This CDR3 comprises 15 residues. Germline CDR1 is MRHNA and CDR2 is SNTAGT.

The V call is TRBV9, the J call TRBJ2-7; 10 nucleotides match TRBD2. Unmatched junction bases numbered 3, after V lost 0 bases and J lost 6 bases. The germline V gene encodes CDR1 SGDLS and CDR2 YYNGEE. The CDR3 length is 14 residues. CDR3 DNA: TGTGCCAGCAGCGTAGGACTAGCGGGCGCCGAGCAGTACTTC. This encodes CASSVGLAGAEQYF.

V is TRBV2 and J is TRBJ2-2, with 15 bases identical to TRBD2. Germline CDR1 is SNHLY and CDR2 is FYNNEI. With V trimmed by 7 bases and J by 4 bases, 10 bases remained unmatched. The CDR3 covers 18 residues. The CDR3 spells CASMAVGTSGRFTGELFF. The CDR3 DNA follows: TGTGCCAGCATGGCGGTCGGGACTAGCGGGAGGTTCACCGGGGAGCTGTTTTTT.

The V gene is TRBV6-5, the J gene TRBJ2-7; 7 bases fit TRBD1. Germline assignment: CDR1 MNHEY and CDR2 SVGAGI. The CDR3 loop spans 14 amino acids. J was trimmed by 7 bases and V by 4 bases; bases with no gene match: 10. In DNA, the CDR3 is TGTGCCAGCAGTTTCAGTACAGGGGTACGGGAGCAGTACTTC. This encodes CASSFSTGVREQYF.

Here the CDR3 DNA reads TGCGCCAGCAGCCAAGATACCGAGGACGGCGGACAGGCAGAGACCCAGTACTTC. It encodes CASSQDTEDGGQAETQYF. The rearrangement joins TRBV4-1 to TRBJ2-5; 7 bases line up with TRBD1. V was clipped by 0 bases and J by 4 bases; unmatched bases: 14. CDR3 size: 18 residues. Germline V CDR1 and CDR2: MGHRA, YSYEKL.

The gene calls are TRBV9 and TRBJ2-5; 7 bases align to TRBD1. V lost 0 bases to trimming and J lost 5 bases; unmatched junction nucleotides: 4. Germline V CDR1 and CDR2: SGDLS, YYNGEE. The CDR3 is made up of 14 amino acids. The CDR3 bases are TGTGCCAGCAGCGTAGAAGACAGGGCGGAGACCCAGTACTTC. It yields the protein CASSVEDRAETQYF.

This clone was counted once. The rearrangement links TRBV12-1 to TRBJ2-7; the D call in the table, TRBD1, was not verified against the DNA. TRBV12-1 is marked as a pseudogene. The CDR3 is 14 residues long. Here the CDR3 reads CASSVTGVRYEQYF. For the CDR3, the DNA is TGTGCCAGCAGCGTGACAGGGGTTCGCTACGAGCAGTACTTC.

The rearrangement uses TRBV19 and TRBJ2-6, with 9 bases matching TRBD1. Germline CDR1 reads LNHDA; CDR2 reads SQIVND (reference sequence). The trim removed 7 bases at V and 4 bases at J, leaving 14 bases unmatched. This CDR3 spans 18 amino acids. The CDR3 DNA is TGTGCCAGTACCTCCTGGGGGGACAGGGTCGCGGGGGCCAACGTCCTGACTTTC. Protein: CASTSWGDRVAGANVLTF.

The gene calls are TRBV14 and TRBJ2-5, with 9 bases that match TRBD1. This CDR3 is 15 amino acids long. CDR1 SGHDN and CDR2 FVKESK come from the germline V gene. J gave up 2 bases and V 4 bases, and 5 bases lay outside the gene matches. CDR3 coding DNA: TGTGCCAGCAGCCCAAGGGACAGGGCTCAAGAGACCCAGTACTTC. Amino acid sequence: CASSPRDRAQETQYF.

The V call is TRBV2, the J call TRBJ1-2; 10 bases map to TRBD1. This CDR3 spans 14 amino acids. With V trimmed by 6 bases and J by 3 bases, 4 bases remained unmatched. CDR1 and CDR2 (germline): SNHLY, FYNNEI. CDR3 amino acids: CASSDRGLDYGYTF. CDR3 coding DNA: TGTGCCAGCAGCGACAGGGGGCTTGACTATGGCTACACCTTC. Based on the CDR3 plus reference TRBV2 and TRBJ1-2, the full variable domain is EPEVTQTPSHQVTQMGQEVILRCVPISNHLYFYWYRQILGQKVEFLVSFYNNEISEKSEIFDDQFSVERPDGSNFTLKIRSTKLEDSAMYFCASSDRGLDYGYTFGSGTRLTVV.

This chain connects TRBV10-3 to TRBJ2-1; no clear D. Trimming stripped 5 bases from V and 7 bases from J, with 9 bases between. The germline V gene has CDR1 ENHRY and CDR2 SYGVKD. This CDR3 spans 12 amino acids. Written as DNA, the CDR3 is TGTGCCATCAGTTCCCTCTCGAATGAGCAGTTCTTC. The encoded protein is CAISSLSNEQFF.

The V and J genes are TRBV7-2 and TRBJ2-2; 10 bases line up with TRBD1. The CDR3 is 16 amino acids. After removal of 4 bases from V and 5 bases from J, the junction contained 7 bases not matched to a gene. Per germline, CDR1 SGHTA and CDR2 FQGNSA. DNA of the CDR3: TGTGCCAGCAGCTGGACAGGGGGAGGCCAAACCGGGGAGCTGTTTTTT. Protein product: CASSWTGGGQTGELFF.

The chain carries TRBV19 and TRBJ2-3; 9 bases are shared with TRBD2. Per the germline V gene, CDR1 is LNHDA and CDR2 is SQIVND (reference sequence). Trimming cost V 3 bases and J 4 bases; bases outside gene matches: 8. CDR3 length equals 16 residues. CDR3 loop: CASSIITSGLPDTQYF. The DNA for the CDR3 is TGTGCCAGTAGTATTATCACTAGCGGGTTGCCAGATACGCAGTATTTT. The full variable domain, with the rest looked up from reference TRBV19 and TRBJ2-3, is DGGITQSPKYLFRKEGQNVTLSCEQNLNHDAMYWYRQDPGQGLRLIYYSQIVNDFQKGDIAEGYSVSREKKESFPLTVTSAQKNPTAFYLCASSIITSGLPDTQYFGPGTRLTVL.

V and J are TRBV6-4 and TRBJ2-2; 11 bases match TRBD2. Germline lookup yields CDR1 MRHNA and CDR2 SNTAGT. Trimming removed 3 bases from V and 6 bases from J; junction bases left unmatched: 6. There are 16 residues in the CDR3. The DNA for the CDR3 is TGTGCCAGCAGTGAGGGACTAGCGGATAACCCCGGGGAGCTGTTTTTT. This encodes CASSEGLADNPGELFF.

J is TRBJ1-2 and V is TRBV28, with D perhaps TRBD1 (6 bases). Looked up from germline, CDR1 is MDHEN and CDR2 is SYDVKM. The CDR3 runs 14 residues. Trimming stripped 2 bases from V and 8 bases from J, with 15 bases between. The CDR3 is CASSLVQGKRGYTF. The CDR3, as DNA: TGTGCCAGCAGTTTAGTACAGGGCAAAAGAGGCTACACCTTC.

V and J are TRBV10-3 and TRBJ1-2, with 8 bases aligning to TRBD1. CDR1 ENHRY and CDR2 SYGVKD come from the germline V gene. The CDR3 has 15 amino acids. J was trimmed by 4 bases and V by 2 bases; bases with no gene match: 6. In nucleotides, the CDR3 is TGTGCCATCAGTGAGCCCGGACAGGGTGGCTATGGCTACACCTTC. Its translation is CAISEPGQGGYGYTF.

This chain joins TRBV19 and TRBJ2-4; maybe TRBD1 (5 bases). Looked up from germline, CDR1 is LNHDA and CDR2 is SQIVND (reference sequence). The V end lost 10 bases, the J end lost 2 bases, and 12 bases lay between the germline ends. This CDR3 region has 13 residues. CDR3 region: CATGQVPKNIQYF. The CDR3 bases are TGTGCCACAGGGCAGGTTCCCAAAAACATTCAGTACTTC.

The chain carries TRBV7-2 and TRBJ1-2, with D possibly matching TRBD1 (6 bases). Germline assignment: CDR1 SGHTA and CDR2 FQGNSA. The CDR3 covers 17 residues. Trimming took 4 bases from V and 1 from J, leaving 19 bases between them. CDR3 sequence: CASSSQPTQGDNYGYTF. The CDR3 bases are TGTGCCAGCAGCTCACAACCCACACAGGGAGATAACTATGGCTACACCTTC.

This chain uses TRBV30 with TRBJ1-2; D remains unclear. V was trimmed by 3 bases and J by 3 bases, leaving 20 bases between them. The germline gives CDR1 GTSNPN, CDR2 SVGIG (reference sequence). The CDR3 totals 16 residues. The chain's CDR3 is CAWRPPLGRSYYGYTF. The DNA for the CDR3 is TGTGCCTGGAGACCCCCCCTTGGTAGGAGTTACTATGGCTACACCTTC.

CDR3 sequence: CASSSQPTDTQYF. The DNA of the CDR3 is TGTGCCAGCAGCTCACAACCCACAGATACGCAGTATTTT. The chain couples TRBV7-9 to TRBJ2-3, with D unresolved. Between the trimmed V and J ends, which lost 4 bases and 2 bases, there was a span of 7 bases. The CDR3 contains 13 residues. Germline-derived CDR1 and CDR2 are SEHNR and FQNEAQ (reference sequence).